This T cell receptor beta chain stems from a study of blood T cell repertoires in COVID-19. Study-level information: Spain, Italy and the United States supplied samples that represented acute and convalescent COVID-19. Sources were T cells, B-cell-depleted T cells, or PBMCs; the material itself was cDNA or gDNA.

Germline lookup yields CDR1 SQVTM and CDR2 ANQGSEA. This CDR3 comprises 12 residues. J was trimmed by 5 bases and V by 6 bases; bases with no gene match: 5. Authors' analysis steps: Counts of nucleated cells, estimated from reference gene primer amplification, were obtained. The table came from immunoSEQ multiplex PCR; TCRdb's copy has only in-frame clones and leaves some out. V, J and clone size derive from that table, while D and trimming were established from the DNA sequence. Among roughly 50,000 clones listed, more than 70% were seen once. This sequence joins TRBV29-1 and TRBJ1-1; TRBD1 matches at 8 bases. Source material: peripheral blood. The receptor was derived from a human donor in a cohort sampled during active COVID-19. CDR3: CSVARDRTEAFF. The CDR3 DNA follows: TGCAGCGTCGCCCGGGACAGGACTGAAGCTTTCTTT.